This T cell receptor (beta chain) was retrieved from a study of CD8+CD57+ T cells in acquired aplastic anemia. Study-level points and caveats: It was found that some 31 CD8+ CDR3 sequences were shared between patients and controls. Patients were compared with controls for CD8+ Simpson's diversity, and no significant difference emerged.

Patients included in sequencing had previously demonstrated CD8+CD57+ cell expansion by flow cytometry. Patients were untreated when blood was sampled. This clonotype was observed a single time. Its specificity is unknown. Germline V lookup: CDR1 MGHDK, CDR2 SYGVNS. The CDR3 has 14 residues. V was pared by 3 bases and J by 6 bases, with 9 bases between. Researchers used genomic DNA as the template to profile TCR beta VDJ and CDR3. TCRdb recomputed calls from the reads with MiXCR, one row per CDR3 protein. The sample holds 150,000 to 200,000 distinct CDR3 sequences, about 70% seen once. The clonotype comes from a human donor with aplastic anemia. Sequenced input: sorted CD4+, CD8+, or CD8+CD57+ T cells (not recorded which) from PBMCs. This rearrangement joins TRBV25-1 to TRBJ1-6; tentative D call: TRBD1 (5 bases). The CDR3, as DNA: TGTGCCAGCAGTGACAGGGACGGTAATTCACCCCTCCACTTT. Protein: CASSDRDGNSPLHF. The full variable domain, in which reference TRBV25-1 and TRBJ1-6 provide the parts outside the CDR3, is EADIYQTPRYLVIGTGKKITLECSQTMGHDKMYWYQQDPGMELHLIHYSYGVNSTEKGDLSSESTVSRIRTEHFPLTLESARPSHTSQYLCASSDRDGNSPLHFGNGTRLTVT.